Shown below are 19 T cell receptor beta chains from a single sample sequenced in a study of T cells after somatic rescue of genetic block. Sequenced by immunoSEQ multiplex PCR; TCRdb stores in-frame clones only, minus some. The data show approximately 110,000 clones, 80% to 95% seen once. Input material: peripheral blood mononuclear cells (PBMCs). The receptors originated from a woman aged 18-29 years.

The chain joins TRBV6-1 to TRBJ1-4, with D maybe TRBD1 (6 bases). V was pared by 4 bases and J by 4 bases, with 10 bases between. The CDR3 length is 14 residues. Germline V CDR1 and CDR2: MNHNS, SASEGT. The CDR3 region is CASSGTVNNEKLFF. CDR3 sequence (DNA): TGTGCCAGCAGTGGGACAGTGAATAATGAAAAACTGTTTTTT.

The chain joins TRBV7-3 to TRBJ2-5; TRBD2 agrees at 8 bases. Germline assignment: CDR1 SGHTA and CDR2 FQGTGA. This CDR3 spans 14 amino acids. The V segment lost 4 bases and the J segment 4 bases; nucleotides outside the gene matches: 5. The CDR3 bases are TGTGCCAGCAGCTCCTCGGGGGGGCGAGAGACCCAGTACTTC. It codes for CASSSSGGRETQYF.

In its sample, this clone was seen once. The rearrangement uses TRBV19 and TRBJ2-1, with 13 nucleotides matching TRBD2. With V trimmed by 6 bases and J by 13 bases, 6 bases remained unmatched. Looked up from germline, CDR1 is LNHDA and CDR2 is SQIVND (reference sequence). The CDR3 consists of 13 residues. The CDR3 nucleotides are TGTGCCAGTAGAAGGACTAGCGGGGGACTTCAGTTCTTC. Translating gives CASRRTSGGLQFF.

The V and J genes are TRBV5-4 and TRBJ2-1; 11 nucleotides agree with TRBD2. CDR3 length: 18 residues. With 4 bases clipped from V and 9 bases from J, the junction kept 18 bases outside the gene matches. The germline V gene encodes CDR1 SGHNT and CDR2 YYREEE (reference sequence). CDR3 sequence (DNA): TGTGCCAGCAGCCCCCGAGGTAGCGGGGGGGCCCGTGAGAGTGAGCAGTTCTTC. The encoded protein is CASSPRGSGGARESEQFF.

The chain uses TRBV7-6 and TRBJ2-1; TRBD2 agrees at 14 bases. V lost 3 bases, J lost 6 bases, and 7 bases stayed unmatched. Germline V gene data show CDR1 as SGHVS and CDR2 as FNYEAQ. The CDR3 sequence is 17 residues long. The CDR3 region has the DNA TGTGCCAGCAGCTTCTCTCCCGGGACTAGCGGGGGCAATGAGCAGTTCTTC. Protein: CASSFSPGTSGGNEQFF.

The V gene is TRBV19, the J gene TRBJ2-7; 11 nucleotides align to TRBD1. The CDR3 is 15 amino acids. J lost 3 bases, V lost 4 bases, and 5 bases had no gene match. Germline assignment: CDR1 LNHDA and CDR2 SQIVND (reference sequence). The CDR3 reads CASSNPGQGGYEQYF. CDR3 DNA: TGTGCCAGTAGTAACCCGGGACAGGGGGGCTACGAGCAGTACTTC.

The J gene is TRBJ1-1, the V gene TRBV11-3; maybe TRBD1 (5 bases). The germline V and J ends were trimmed by 7 bases and 2 bases, with 14 bases remaining between them. CDR3 length equals 14 residues. Germline V CDR1 and CDR2: SGHNT, YENEEA. CDR3 coding DNA: TGTGCCAGCACCTCTGGGAGGGGCAACACTGAAGCTTTCTTT. Translation gives CASTSGRGNTEAFF.

In this sample, this clone turned up once. V and J are TRBV27 and TRBJ2-7, with a weak D call TRBD2 (5 bases). The CDR3 is 13 residues long. The germline gives CDR1 MNHEY, CDR2 SMNVEV (reference sequence). Between the trimmed V and J ends, which lost 8 bases and 3 bases, there was a span of 14 bases. CDR3 bases: TGTGCCAGCGGAAGAGGGCGAGGCTACGAGCAGTACTTC. It translates to CASGRGRGYEQYF.

The gene calls are TRBV4-2 and TRBJ1-4; perhaps TRBD1 as D (6 bases). The germline CDR1 and CDR2 sequences are LGHNA and YNFKEQ. Trimming pared 4 bases from V and 8 bases from J, leaving 14 bases between. CDR3 length: 14 amino acids. In DNA, the CDR3 is TGTGCCAGCAGCCGCCGGGGGGCAGGAGAAAAACTGTTTTTT. This codes for CASSRRGAGEKLFF.

The rearrangement joins TRBV7-2 to TRBJ2-5; the D gene is possibly TRBD2 (6 bases). The CDR3 has 12 amino acids. Per germline, CDR1 SGHTA and CDR2 FQGNSA. V was pared by 7 bases and J by 7 bases, with 13 bases between. CDR3 coding DNA: TGTGCCAGCACACGGGACTGGCGGACCCAGTACTTC. Protein: CASTRDWRTQYF.

The CDR3 loop is CAWTIKGALEAFF. CDR3 DNA: TGTGCCTGGACAATTAAGGGGGCGCTTGAAGCTTTCTTT. This chain uses TRBV30 with TRBJ1-1; 7 nucleotides agree with TRBD1. V lost 4 bases to trimming and J lost 7 bases; unmatched junction nucleotides: 9. The germline V gene encodes CDR1 GTSNPN and CDR2 SVGIG (reference sequence). The CDR3 loop spans 13 amino acids.

This sequence joins TRBV6-5 and TRBJ1-2; TRBD1 agrees at 7 bases. Germline assignment: CDR1 MNHEY and CDR2 SVGAGI. V shed 2 bases and J 5 bases; nucleotides not matched to a gene: 11. CDR3 size: 16 residues. The CDR3 sequence is CASSYRGGVEGYGYTF. CDR3 nucleotides: TGTGCCAGCAGTTACAGAGGGGGCGTAGAAGGTTATGGCTACACCTTC.

The chain links TRBV4-1 to TRBJ2-1; D unresolved. There are 13 residues in the CDR3. V was trimmed by 1 base and J by 9 bases, leaving 10 bases between them. Germline V gene lookup returns CDR1 MGHRA and CDR2 YSYEKL. This CDR3 is CASSQAPEAEQFF. The CDR3 nucleotides are TGCGCCAGCAGCCAAGCCCCCGAGGCTGAGCAGTTCTTC.

The rearrangement uses TRBV27 and TRBJ2-6, with TRBD2 as a possible D gene (6 bases). The V gene lost 5 bases and the J gene lost 4 bases, with 27 bases spanning the gap. The CDR3 runs 20 residues. Germline lookup yields CDR1 MNHEY and CDR2 SMNVEV (reference sequence). The DNA for the CDR3 is TGTGCCAGCAGTCTAAGAGGGAGTGCCTGGAGGGGAGTAGGGGCCAACGTCCTGACTTTC. Its protein product is CASSLRGSAWRGVGANVLTF.

In DNA, the CDR3 is TGCAGCGTTAAGGGGGCCGTTTGGGAGACCCAGTACTTC. Translating it yields CSVKGAVWETQYF. The rearrangement links TRBV29-1 to TRBJ2-5, with 7 bases lining up with TRBD1. Germline lookup yields CDR1 SQVTM and CDR2 ANQGSEA. V shed 5 bases, J shed 5 bases, and the junction held 8 bases outside the gene matches. CDR3 size: 13 residues.

The gene calls are TRBV7-2 and TRBJ2-5; TRBD1 matches 9 bases. Trimming at V came to 5 bases and at J to 7 bases, leaving 11 bases not matched to a gene. The CDR3 length is 15 residues. From germline, CDR1 is SGHTA and CDR2 FQGNSA. The CDR3, as DNA: TGTGCCAGCAGCCCCACCCGACAGGGGGGAGGGACCCAGTACTTC. Encoded protein: CASSPTRQGGGTQYF.

The V call is TRBV19, the J call TRBJ1-5; TRBD1 aligns across 8 bases. Germline V gene lookup returns CDR1 LNHDA and CDR2 SQIVND (reference sequence). CDR3 size: 15 residues. The ends lost 9 bases at V and 7 bases at J; junction bases unmatched: 14. The CDR3 coding sequence is TGTGCCAGCAAGTACGTCCCAGACAGGGGACAGCCCCAGCATTTT. Its protein product is CASKYVPDRGQPQHF.

This chain links TRBV5-1 with TRBJ2-5; no reliable D call. Germline V gene data show CDR1 as SGHRS and CDR2 as YFSETQ. This CDR3 region has 14 residues. Trimming shortened V by 0 bases and J by 2 bases, and 8 bases separated the two germline ends. CDR3: CASSLVANQETQYF. As DNA, the CDR3 is TGCGCCAGCAGCTTGGTAGCCAATCAAGAGACCCAGTACTTC.

The V call is TRBV6-5, the J call TRBJ2-3; 8 positions agree with TRBD2. Germline assignment: CDR1 MNHEY and CDR2 SVGAGI. The CDR3 is made up of 15 amino acids. V lost 6 bases, J lost 6 bases, and 11 bases stayed unmatched. The CDR3 bases are TGTGCCAGCAGCTATAGCGGGGCCGGTGTGGATACGCAGTATTTT. Translation: CASSYSGAGVDTQYF.